This T cell receptor (beta chain) was profiled in a study of T cell responses to AZD1222 COVID-19 vaccine. Study conclusions and caveats: Within unmutated variant regions lay the reported targets of nearly half of spike-specific TCRs.

Trimming left V 5 bases short and J 0 bases short, with 19 bases between. The CDR3 spans 18 residues. CDR1 and CDR2 (germline): MDHEN, SYDVKM. TCRdb's copy holds only in-frame clones and misses some; the assay was immunoSEQ multiplex PCR. The table shows around 150,000 clones, with 90% occurring only once. This clone was found a few times. Its target is not known. The TCR comes from an adult in good health. The sample consisted of peripheral blood, taken on day 0 of AZD1222 vaccination. The rearrangement joins TRBV28 to TRBJ1-4, with D tentatively TRBD1 (5 bases). CDR3 region: CASSISREGIATNEKLFF. CDR3 coding DNA: TGTGCCAGCAGTATATCCAGGGAGGGTATTGCAACTAATGAAAAACTGTTTTTT.